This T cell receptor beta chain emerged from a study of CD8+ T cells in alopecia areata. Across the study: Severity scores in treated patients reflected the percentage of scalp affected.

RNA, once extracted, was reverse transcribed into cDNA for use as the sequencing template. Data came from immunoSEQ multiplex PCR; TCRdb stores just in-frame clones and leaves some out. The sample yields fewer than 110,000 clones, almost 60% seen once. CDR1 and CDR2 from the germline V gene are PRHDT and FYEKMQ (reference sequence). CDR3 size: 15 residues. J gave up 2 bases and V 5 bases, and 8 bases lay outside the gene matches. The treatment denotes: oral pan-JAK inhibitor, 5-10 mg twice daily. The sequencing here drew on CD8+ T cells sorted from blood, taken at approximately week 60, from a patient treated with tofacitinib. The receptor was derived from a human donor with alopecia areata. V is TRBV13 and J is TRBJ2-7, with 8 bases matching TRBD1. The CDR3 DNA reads TGTGCCAGCAGCGGACCGGGACAGGTTGCCTACGAGCAGTACTTC. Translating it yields CASSGPGQVAYEQYF.